Listed below are T cell receptor beta chains from one sample, sequenced in a study of cytomegalovirus exposure and HLA in healthy donors. Only in-frame clones appear in the TCRdb table, and some are missing; sequencing was by immunoSEQ multiplex PCR. The sample lists approximately 54,000 clones, about 92% occurring once. Input material: PBMCs. These receptors originate from a woman between 18 and 29 years old in good health and CMV-seropositive. Both conserved end residues are part of each CDR3. A D gene is named only where the DNA matches it firmly.

>TRBJ2-3|16|.|TRBV18
CASSPVRGSYTDTQYF
TGTGCCAGCTCACCAGTAAGGGGGAGCTACACAGATACGCAGTATTTT
>TRBJ2-3|13|.|TRBV2
CASNRGYTDTQYF
TGTGCCAGCAACCGGGGGTACACAGATACGCAGTATTTT
>TRBJ2-1|15|.|TRBV2
CASSTTVSSYNEQFF
TGTGCCAGCAGTACCACGGTATCTTCCTACAATGAGCAGTTCTTC
>TRBJ2-3|13|TRBD2|TRBV11-2
CASKRGGADTQYF
TGTGCCAGCAAGCGGGGGGGCGCAGATACGCAGTATTTT
>TRBJ1-2|16|TRBD1|TRBV5-4
CASSRPPTGGARNYTF
TGTGCCAGCAGCCGACCCCCCACAGGGGGCGCGAGGAACTACACCTTC
>TRBJ2-7|13|TRBD1|TRBV27
CASKDRGAYEQYF
TGTGCCAGCAAGGACAGGGGGGCCTACGAGCAGTACTTC
>TRBJ1-2|15|.|TRBV5-1
CASSLTTSGLDGYTF
TGCGCCAGCAGCTTGACGACCTCGGGACTCGATGGCTACACCTTC
>TRBJ1-4|16|TRBD1|TRBV5-1
CASSLAGTAFNEKLFF
TGCGCCAGCAGCTTGGCGGGGACAGCTTTTAATGAAAAACTGTTTTTT
>TRBJ2-1|15|TRBD2|TRBV5-6
CASSPLAGSYNEQFF
TGTGCCAGCAGCCCTCTAGCGGGGTCCTACAATGAGCAGTTCTTC
>TRBJ1-5|14|.|TRBV4-3
CASSQDPQNQPQHF
TGCGCCAGCAGCCAAGATCCTCAGAATCAGCCCCAGCATTTT
>TRBJ1-2|14|.|TRBV28
CASRIGEAIYGYTF
TGTGCCAGCAGGATAGGGGAGGCCATCTATGGCTACACCTTC
>TRBJ2-5|15|TRBD2|TRBV2
CASSELGLARETQYF
TGTGCCAGCAGTGAACTAGGACTAGCAAGAGAGACCCAGTACTTC
>TRBJ1-2|14|.|TRBV28
CASSPGGEDYGYTF
TGTGCCAGCAGTCCCGGGGGGGAGGACTATGGCTACACCTTC
>TRBJ2-1|15|TRBD1|TRBV11-2
CASSQDRRTYNEQFF
TGTGCCAGCAGCCAGGACAGGCGGACCTACAATGAGCAGTTCTTC
>TRBJ1-6|15|TRBD1|TRBV27
CASSLYGTGISPLHF
TGTGCCAGCAGTTTGTACGGGACAGGGATTTCACCCCTCCACTTT
>TRBJ2-7|15|TRBD1|TRBV28
CASSLGGDRVYEQYF
TGTGCCAGCAGTTTAGGTGGGGACAGGGTCTACGAGCAGTACTTC
>TRBJ1-1|13|.|TRBV4-3
CASSQGRYTEAFF
TGCGCCAGCAGCCAGGGGAGATACACTGAAGCTTTCTTT
>TRBJ2-1|16|.|TRBV4-1
CASSQSLFEQMLEQFF
TGCGCCAGCAGCCAGAGCTTATTCGAACAGATGCTTGAGCAGTTCTTC
>TRBJ2-1|16|TRBD2|TRBV10-3
CATGGKGLAGVNEQFF
TGTGCCACCGGAGGAAAAGGACTAGCGGGGGTTAATGAGCAGTTCTTC
>TRBJ1-6|14|.|TRBV6-5
CASRVTGSGRPLHF
TGTGCCAGCAGAGTAACAGGGTCTGGGCGACCCCTCCACTTT